This T cell receptor beta chain was sequenced in a study of cytomegalovirus exposure and HLA in healthy donors. About the study: The roughly 120 validation repertoires, a later analysis reported, used the same platform as the 550 to 700 repertoires from the first cohort.

Only in-frame clones appear in the TCRdb table, and some are missing; sequencing was by immunoSEQ multiplex PCR. This sample has 250,000 to 300,000 clones, with 80% to 90% found just once. Study conclusions and caveats: Accounts indicate the classifier identified cytomegalovirus status with strong specificity and sensitivity.

There are a few counts of this clone. Its antigen is currently unknown. The CDR3 has 11 amino acids. Germline loops: CDR1 DFQATT, CDR2 SNEGSKA (reference sequence). Trimming left V 5 bases short and J 6 bases short, with 7 bases between. The TCR sequence derives from a woman aged 18 to 35 in good health and CMV-seronegative. V usage is TRBV20-1 and J usage is TRBJ2-2; D not certain. The sample comprised PBMCs. DNA for the CDR3: TGCAGTGCTGGGCCGGCCGGGGAGCTGTTTTTT. This encodes CSAGPAGELFF.